This TCR beta chain was identified during a study of T cells after yellow fever vaccination. In the study overall: Preparation of fractions with low cell numbers was performed using SMART-Seq v4 Ultra Low Input.

This clonotype has only a few counts. Trimming at V came to 10 bases and at J to 0 bases, leaving 8 bases not matched to a gene. This CDR3 is 15 amino acids long. Per germline, CDR1 SGHTS and CDR2 YDEGEE. TCRdb fed the 5' RACE reads into MiXCR, producing one record per CDR3 protein. There are about 330,000 distinct CDR3 sequences in the sample; 4.1% occur only once, and around 23% lies in the top ten. The rearrangement uses TRBV5-8 and TRBJ2-1; TRBD1 matches at 9 bases. The sequence derives from a man aged 18 to 29 who received the YFV17D yellow fever vaccine. The sample was PBMCs, taken 5 days after the yellow fever booster vaccination. The CDR3 region is CAGSEGQGSYNEQFF. CDR3 bases: TGTGCCGGCTCCGAGGGACAGGGCTCCTACAATGAGCAGTTCTTC.